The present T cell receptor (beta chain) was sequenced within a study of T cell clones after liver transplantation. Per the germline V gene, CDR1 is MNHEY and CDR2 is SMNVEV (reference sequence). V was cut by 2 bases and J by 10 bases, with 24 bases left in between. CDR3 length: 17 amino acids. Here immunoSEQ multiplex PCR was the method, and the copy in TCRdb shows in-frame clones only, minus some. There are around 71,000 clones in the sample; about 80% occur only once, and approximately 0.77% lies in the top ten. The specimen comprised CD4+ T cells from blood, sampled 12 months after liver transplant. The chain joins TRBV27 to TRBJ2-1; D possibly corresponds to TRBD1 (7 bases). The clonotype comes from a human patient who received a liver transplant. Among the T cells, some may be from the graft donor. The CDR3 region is CASSLLRNSFSGGEQFF. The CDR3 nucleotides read TGTGCCAGCAGTTTACTACGAAATAGCTTTTCAGGGGGGGAGCAGTTCTTC.